The 2 T cell receptor beta chains reported below all come from one sample, sequenced in a study of identical twins. TCRdb re-derived calls from the 5' RACE reads in MiXCR, one entry per CDR3 protein. The table records approximately 690,000 distinct CDR3 sequences, roughly 6% of them present only once. Input material: naive T cells sorted from blood. These TCRs come from a man aged 18 to 35 in good health.

This clonotype was seen more than once but under ten times. The chain recombines TRBV10-3 with TRBJ2-5, with D possibly TRBD1 on 7 matching bases. Germline assignment: CDR1 ENHRY and CDR2 SYGVKD. The CDR3 has 13 residues. V shed 4 bases and J shed 3 bases, with 9 bases lying between them. The CDR3 here is CAISGRGEETQYF. The CDR3 nucleotides are TGTGCCATCAGTGGCAGGGGGGAAGAGACCCAGTACTTC.

This clonotype has a count of ten or more. The chain has TRBV7-9 and TRBJ2-1; TRBD2 matches 9 bases. J lost 6 bases, V lost 6 bases, and 12 bases had no gene match. Per germline, CDR1 SEHNR and CDR2 FQNEAQ (reference sequence). The CDR3 is 16 amino acids. CDR3 sequence reads: CASRGRAGTSINEQFF. The CDR3 DNA follows: TGTGCCAGCAGGGGAAGGGCTGGGACTAGCATCAATGAGCAGTTCTTC.